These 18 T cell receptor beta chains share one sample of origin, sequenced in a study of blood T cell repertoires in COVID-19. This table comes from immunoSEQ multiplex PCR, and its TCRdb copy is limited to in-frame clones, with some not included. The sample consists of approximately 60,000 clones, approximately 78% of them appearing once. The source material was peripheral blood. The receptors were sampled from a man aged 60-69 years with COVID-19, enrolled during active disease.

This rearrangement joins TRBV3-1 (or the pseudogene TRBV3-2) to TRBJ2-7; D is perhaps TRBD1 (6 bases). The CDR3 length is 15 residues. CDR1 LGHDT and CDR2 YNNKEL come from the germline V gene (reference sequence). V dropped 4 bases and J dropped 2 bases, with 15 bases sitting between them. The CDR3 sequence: CASSPSGAGAYEQYF. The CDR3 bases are TGTGCCAGCAGCCCGTCTGGGGCAGGGGCCTACGAGCAGTACTTC.

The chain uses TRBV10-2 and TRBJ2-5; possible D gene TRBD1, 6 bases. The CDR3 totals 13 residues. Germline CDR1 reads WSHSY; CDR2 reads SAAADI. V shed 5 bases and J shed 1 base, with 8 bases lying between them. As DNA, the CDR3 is TGCGCCAGCAGTAGGGGGATCCAAGAGACCCAGTACTTC. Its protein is CASSRGIQETQYF.

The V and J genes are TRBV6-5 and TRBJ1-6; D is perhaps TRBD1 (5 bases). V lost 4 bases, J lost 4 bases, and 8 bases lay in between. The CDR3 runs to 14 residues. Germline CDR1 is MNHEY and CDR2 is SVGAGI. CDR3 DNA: TGTGCCAGCAGTTTCGGGGGGTATAATTCACCCCTCCACTTT. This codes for CASSFGGYNSPLHF.

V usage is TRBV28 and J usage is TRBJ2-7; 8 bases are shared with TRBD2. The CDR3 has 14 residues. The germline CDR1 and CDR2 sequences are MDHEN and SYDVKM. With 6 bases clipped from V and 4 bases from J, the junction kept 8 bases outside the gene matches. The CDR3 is CASSPSGSAYEQYF. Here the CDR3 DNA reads TGTGCCAGCAGCCCCAGCGGGAGTGCATACGAGCAGTACTTC.

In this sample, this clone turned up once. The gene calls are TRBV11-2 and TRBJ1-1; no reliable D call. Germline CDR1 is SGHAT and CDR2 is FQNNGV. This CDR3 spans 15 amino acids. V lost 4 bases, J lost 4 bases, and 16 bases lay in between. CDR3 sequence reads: CASSSVPGPGTEAFF. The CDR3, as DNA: TGTGCCAGCAGCTCCGTCCCGGGTCCTGGCACTGAAGCTTTCTTT. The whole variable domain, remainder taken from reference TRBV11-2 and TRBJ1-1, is EAGVAQSPRYKIIEKRQSVAFWCNPISGHATLYWYQQILGQGPKLLIQFQNNGVVDDSQLPKDRFSAERLKGVDSTLKIQPAKLEDSAVYLCASSSVPGPGTEAFFGQGTRLTVV.

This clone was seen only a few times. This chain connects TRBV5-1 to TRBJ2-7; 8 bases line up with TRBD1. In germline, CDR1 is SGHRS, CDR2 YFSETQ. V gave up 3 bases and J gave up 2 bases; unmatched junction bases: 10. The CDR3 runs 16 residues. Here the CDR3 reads CASSSTGTGFTYEQYF. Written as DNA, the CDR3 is TGCGCCAGCAGCTCTACCGGGACAGGATTTACCTACGAGCAGTACTTC.

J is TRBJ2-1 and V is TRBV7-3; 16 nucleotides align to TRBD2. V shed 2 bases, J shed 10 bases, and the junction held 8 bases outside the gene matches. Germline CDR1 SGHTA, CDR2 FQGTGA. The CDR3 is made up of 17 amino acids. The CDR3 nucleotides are TGTGCCAGCAGCTTACCGGGACTAGCGGGAGGGCCCGGAGAGCAGTTCTTC. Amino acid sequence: CASSLPGLAGGPGEQFF. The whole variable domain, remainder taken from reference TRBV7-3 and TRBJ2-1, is GAGVSQTPSNKVTEKGKYVELRCDPISGHTALYWYRQSLGQGPEFLIYFQGTGAADDSGLPNDRFFAVRPEGSVSTLKIQRTERGDSAVYLCASSLPGLAGGPGEQFFGPGTRLTVL.

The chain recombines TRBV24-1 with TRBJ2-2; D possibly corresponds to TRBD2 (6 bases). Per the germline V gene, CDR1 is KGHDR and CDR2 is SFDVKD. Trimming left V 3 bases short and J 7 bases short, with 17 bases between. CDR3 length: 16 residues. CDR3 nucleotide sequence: TGTGCCACCAGTGATCCCTCCAGGGCAGCGGGCGGGGAGCTGTTTTTT. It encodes CATSDPSRAAGGELFF.

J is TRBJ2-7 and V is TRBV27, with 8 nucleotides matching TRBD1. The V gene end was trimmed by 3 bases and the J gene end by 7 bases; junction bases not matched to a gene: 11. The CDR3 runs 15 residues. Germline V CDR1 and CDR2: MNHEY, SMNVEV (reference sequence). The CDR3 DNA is TGTGCCAGCAGTTTGCGACAGGGGATCCCTTCGGAGCAGTACTTC. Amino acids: CASSLRQGIPSEQYF.

CDR3 DNA sequence: TGTGCCAGCCAGAAGTCACGTGTGGGCCTCGCTCTCCAAGAGACCCAGTACTTC. This codes for CASQKSRVGLALQETQYF. The chain joins TRBV2 to TRBJ2-5; D is unresolved. The CDR3 sequence is 18 residues long. V lost 8 bases and J lost 1, with 26 bases in between. The germline gives CDR1 SNHLY, CDR2 FYNNEI.

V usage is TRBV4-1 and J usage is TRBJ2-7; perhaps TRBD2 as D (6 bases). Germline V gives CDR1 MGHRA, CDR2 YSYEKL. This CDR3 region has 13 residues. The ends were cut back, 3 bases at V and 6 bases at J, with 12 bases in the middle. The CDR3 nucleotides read TGCGCCAGCAGCCAGTTTGGGACTGGCGAGCAGTACTTC. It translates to CASSQFGTGEQYF.

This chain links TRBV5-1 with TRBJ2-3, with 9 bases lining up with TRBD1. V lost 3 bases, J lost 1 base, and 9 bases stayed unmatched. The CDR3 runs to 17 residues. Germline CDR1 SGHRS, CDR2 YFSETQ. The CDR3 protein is CASSSDGTGSGTDTQYF. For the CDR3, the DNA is TGCGCCAGCAGCTCGGACGGGACAGGGAGCGGCACAGATACGCAGTATTTT.

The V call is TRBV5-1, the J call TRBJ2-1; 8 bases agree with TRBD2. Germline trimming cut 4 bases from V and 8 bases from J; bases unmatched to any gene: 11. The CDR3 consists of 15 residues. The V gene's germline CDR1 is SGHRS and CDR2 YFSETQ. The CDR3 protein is CASSVDPGGQDEQFF. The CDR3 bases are TGCGCCAGCAGCGTCGACCCGGGGGGGCAGGATGAGCAGTTCTTC.

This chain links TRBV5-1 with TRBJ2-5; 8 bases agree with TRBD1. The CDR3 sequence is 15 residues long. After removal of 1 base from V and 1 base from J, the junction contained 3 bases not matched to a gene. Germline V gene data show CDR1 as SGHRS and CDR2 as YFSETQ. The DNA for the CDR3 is TGCGCCAGCAGCTTGACGGGACAGGCCCAAGAGACCCAGTACTTC. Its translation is CASSLTGQAQETQYF.

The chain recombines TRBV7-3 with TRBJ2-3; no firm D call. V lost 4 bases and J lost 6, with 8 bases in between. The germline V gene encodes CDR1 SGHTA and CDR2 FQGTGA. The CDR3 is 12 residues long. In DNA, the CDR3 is TGTGCCAGCAGCTCCCCCGGTGATACGCAGTATTTT. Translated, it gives CASSSPGDTQYF.

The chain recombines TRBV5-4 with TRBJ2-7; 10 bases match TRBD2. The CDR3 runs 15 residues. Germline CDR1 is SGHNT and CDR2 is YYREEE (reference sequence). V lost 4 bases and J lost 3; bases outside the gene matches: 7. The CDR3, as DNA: TGTGCCAGCAGCCCTAGCGGGGGAGCCCTCTACGAGCAGTACTTC. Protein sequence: CASSPSGGALYEQYF.

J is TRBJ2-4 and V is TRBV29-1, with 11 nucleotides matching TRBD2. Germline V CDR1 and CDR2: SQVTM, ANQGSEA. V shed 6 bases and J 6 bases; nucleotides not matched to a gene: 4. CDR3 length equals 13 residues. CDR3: CSVGTSGRNIQYF. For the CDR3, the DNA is TGCAGCGTAGGTACTAGCGGGAGAAACATTCAGTACTTC.

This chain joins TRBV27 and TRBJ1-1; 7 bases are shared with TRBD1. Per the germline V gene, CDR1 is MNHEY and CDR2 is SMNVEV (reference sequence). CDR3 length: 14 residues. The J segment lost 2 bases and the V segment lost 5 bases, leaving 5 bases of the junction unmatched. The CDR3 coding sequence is TGTGCCAGCAGTATGGACAGGTTCAACACTGAAGCTTTCTTT. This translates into CASSMDRFNTEAFF.